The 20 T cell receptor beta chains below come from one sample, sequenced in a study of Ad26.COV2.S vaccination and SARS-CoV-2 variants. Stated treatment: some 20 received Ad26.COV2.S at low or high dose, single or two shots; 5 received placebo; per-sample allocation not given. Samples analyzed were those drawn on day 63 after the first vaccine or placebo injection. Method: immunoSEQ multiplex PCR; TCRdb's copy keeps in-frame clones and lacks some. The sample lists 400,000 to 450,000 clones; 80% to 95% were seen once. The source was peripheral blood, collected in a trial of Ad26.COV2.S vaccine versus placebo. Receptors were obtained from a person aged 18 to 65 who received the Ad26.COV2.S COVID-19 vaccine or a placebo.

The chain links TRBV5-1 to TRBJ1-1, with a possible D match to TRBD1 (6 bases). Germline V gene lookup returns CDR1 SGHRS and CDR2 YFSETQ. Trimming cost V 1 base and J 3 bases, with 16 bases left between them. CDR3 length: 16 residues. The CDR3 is CASSLLTGRSYTEAFF. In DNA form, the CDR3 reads TGCGCCAGCAGCTTGTTAACAGGGCGAAGTTACACTGAAGCTTTCTTT.

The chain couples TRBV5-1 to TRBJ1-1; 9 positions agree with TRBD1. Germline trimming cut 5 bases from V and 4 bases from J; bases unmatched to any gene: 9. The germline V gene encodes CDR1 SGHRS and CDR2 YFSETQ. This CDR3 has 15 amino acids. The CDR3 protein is CASREPTGGFTEAFF. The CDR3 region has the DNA TGCGCCAGCAGGGAACCAACAGGGGGCTTCACTGAAGCTTTCTTT.

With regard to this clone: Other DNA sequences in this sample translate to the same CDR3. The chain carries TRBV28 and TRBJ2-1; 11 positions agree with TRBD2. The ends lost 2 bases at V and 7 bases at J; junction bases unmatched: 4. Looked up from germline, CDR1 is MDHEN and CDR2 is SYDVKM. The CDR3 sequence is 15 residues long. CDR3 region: CASSLGLAGGNEQFF. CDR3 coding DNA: TGTGCCAGCAGTTTAGGGCTAGCGGGAGGTAATGAGCAGTTCTTC. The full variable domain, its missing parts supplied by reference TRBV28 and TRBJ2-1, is DVKVTQSSRYLVKRTGEKVFLECVQDMDHENMFWYRQDPGLGLRLIYFSYDVKMKEKGDIPEGYSVSREKKERFSLILESASTNQTSMYLCASSLGLAGGNEQFFGPGTRLTVL.

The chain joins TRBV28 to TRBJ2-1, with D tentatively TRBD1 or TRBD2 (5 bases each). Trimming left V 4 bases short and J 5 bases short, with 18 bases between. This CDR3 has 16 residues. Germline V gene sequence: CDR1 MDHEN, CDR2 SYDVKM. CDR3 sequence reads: CASSSSGPSSDNEQFF. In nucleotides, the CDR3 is TGTGCCAGCAGTTCCTCGGGACCGAGCTCGGACAATGAGCAGTTCTTC.

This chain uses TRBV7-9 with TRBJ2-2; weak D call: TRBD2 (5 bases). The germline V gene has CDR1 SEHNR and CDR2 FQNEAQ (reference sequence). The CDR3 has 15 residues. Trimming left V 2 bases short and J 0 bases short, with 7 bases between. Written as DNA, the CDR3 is TGTGCCAGCAGCTTAAGCGGCGCGAACACCGGGGAGCTGTTTTTT. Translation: CASSLSGANTGELFF. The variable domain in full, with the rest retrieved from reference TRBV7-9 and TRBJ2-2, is DTGVSQNPRHKITKRGQNVTFRCDPISEHNRLYWYRQTLGQGPEFLTYFQNEAQLEKSRLLSDRFSAERPKGSFSTLEIQRTEQGDSAMYLCASSLSGANTGELFFGEGSRLTVL.

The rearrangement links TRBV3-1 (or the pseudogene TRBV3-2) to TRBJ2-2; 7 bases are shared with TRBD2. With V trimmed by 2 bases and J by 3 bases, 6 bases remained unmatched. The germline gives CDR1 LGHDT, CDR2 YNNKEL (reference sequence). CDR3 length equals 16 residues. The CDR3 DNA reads TGTGCCAGCAGCCAACCCGGACTAGAAGACACCGGGGAGCTGTTTTTT. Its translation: CASSQPGLEDTGELFF.

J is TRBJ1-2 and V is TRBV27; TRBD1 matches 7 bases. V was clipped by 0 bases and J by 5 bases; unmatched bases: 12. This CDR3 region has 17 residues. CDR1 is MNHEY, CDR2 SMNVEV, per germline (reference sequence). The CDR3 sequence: CASSLSYRLGQKYGYTF. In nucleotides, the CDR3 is TGTGCCAGCAGTTTATCGTACCGCCTGGGACAGAAGTATGGCTACACCTTC.

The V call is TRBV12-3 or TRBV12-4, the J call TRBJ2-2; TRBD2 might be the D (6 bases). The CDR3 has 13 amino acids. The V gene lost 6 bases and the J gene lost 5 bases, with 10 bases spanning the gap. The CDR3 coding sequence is TGTGCCAGCAGCCAAAGCGGGACCGGGGAGCTGTTTTTT. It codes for CASSQSGTGELFF.

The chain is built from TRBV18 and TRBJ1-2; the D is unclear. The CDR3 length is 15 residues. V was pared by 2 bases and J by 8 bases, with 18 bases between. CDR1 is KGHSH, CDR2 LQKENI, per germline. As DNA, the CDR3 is TGTGCCAGCTCACCAGGATCTCGGTTGACGCGCGGCTACACCTTC. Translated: CASSPGSRLTRGYTF. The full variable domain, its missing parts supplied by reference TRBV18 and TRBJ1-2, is NAGVMQNPRHLVRRRGQEARLRCSPMKGHSHVYWYRQLPEEGLKFMVYLQKENIIDESGMPKERFSAEFPKEGPSILRIQQVVRGDSAAYFCASSPGSRLTRGYTFGSGTRLTVV.

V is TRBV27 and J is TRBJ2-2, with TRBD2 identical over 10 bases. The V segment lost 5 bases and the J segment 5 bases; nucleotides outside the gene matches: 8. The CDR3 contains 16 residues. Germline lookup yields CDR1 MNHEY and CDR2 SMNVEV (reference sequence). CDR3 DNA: TGTGCCAGCAGTCCCAGCGGGAGGGTTGTGACCGGGGAGCTGTTTTTT. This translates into CASSPSGRVVTGELFF.

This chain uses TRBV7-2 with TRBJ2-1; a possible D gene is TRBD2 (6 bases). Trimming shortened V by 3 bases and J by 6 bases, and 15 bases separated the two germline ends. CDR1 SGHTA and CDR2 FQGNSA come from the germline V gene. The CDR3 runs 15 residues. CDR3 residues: CASSLTGIGGNEQFF. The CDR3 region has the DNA TGTGCCAGCAGCTTGACCGGGATCGGGGGCAATGAGCAGTTCTTC. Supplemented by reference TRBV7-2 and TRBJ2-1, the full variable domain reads GAGVSQSPSNKVTEKGKDVELRCDPISGHTALYWYRQSLGQGLEFLIYFQGNSAPDKSGLPSDRFSAERTGGSVSTLTIQRTQQEDSAVYLCASSLTGIGGNEQFFGPGTRLTVL.

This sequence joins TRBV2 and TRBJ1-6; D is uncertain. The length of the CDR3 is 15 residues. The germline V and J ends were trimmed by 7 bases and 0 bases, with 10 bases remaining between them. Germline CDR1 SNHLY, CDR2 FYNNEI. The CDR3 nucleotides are TGTGCCAGCACCAAAACTAGCTCCTATAATTCACCCCTCCACTTT. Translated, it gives CASTKTSSYNSPLHF.

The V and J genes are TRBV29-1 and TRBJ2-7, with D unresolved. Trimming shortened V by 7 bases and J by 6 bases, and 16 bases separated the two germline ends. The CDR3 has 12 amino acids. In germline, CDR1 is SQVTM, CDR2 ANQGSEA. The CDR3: CSDYPGLSEQYF. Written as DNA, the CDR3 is TGCAGCGATTATCCGGGCCTGAGCGAGCAGTACTTC.

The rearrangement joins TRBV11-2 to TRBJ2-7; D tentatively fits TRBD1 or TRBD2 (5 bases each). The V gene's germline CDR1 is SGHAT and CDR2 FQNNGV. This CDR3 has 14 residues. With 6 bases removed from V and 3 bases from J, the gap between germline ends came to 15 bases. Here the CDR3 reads CASRILGPDYEQYF. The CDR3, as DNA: TGTGCCAGCAGAATACTGGGACCGGACTACGAGCAGTACTTC. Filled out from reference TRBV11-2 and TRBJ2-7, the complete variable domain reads EAGVAQSPRYKIIEKRQSVAFWCNPISGHATLYWYQQILGQGPKLLIQFQNNGVVDDSQLPKDRFSAERLKGVDSTLKIQPAKLEDSAVYLCASRILGPDYEQYFGPGTRLTVT.

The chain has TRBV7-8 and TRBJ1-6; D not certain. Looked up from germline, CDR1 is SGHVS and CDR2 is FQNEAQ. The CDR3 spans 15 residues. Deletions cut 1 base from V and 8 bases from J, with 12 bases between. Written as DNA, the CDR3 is TGTGCCAGCAGCTTAGGGCCTGGGTCGGATTCACCCCTCCACTTT. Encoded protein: CASSLGPGSDSPLHF. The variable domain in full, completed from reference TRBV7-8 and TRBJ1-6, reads GAGVSQSPRYKVAKRGQDVALRCDPISGHVSLFWYQQALGQGPEFLTYFQNEAQLDKSGLPSDRFFAERPEGSVSTLKIQRTQQEDSAVYLCASSLGPGSDSPLHFGNGTRLTVT.

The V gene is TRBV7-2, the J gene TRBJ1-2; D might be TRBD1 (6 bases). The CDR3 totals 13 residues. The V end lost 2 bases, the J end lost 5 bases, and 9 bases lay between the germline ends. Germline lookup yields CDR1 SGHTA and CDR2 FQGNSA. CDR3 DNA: TGTGCCAGCAGCTTAAGGGGGGCTTATGGCTACACCTTC. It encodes CASSLRGAYGYTF.

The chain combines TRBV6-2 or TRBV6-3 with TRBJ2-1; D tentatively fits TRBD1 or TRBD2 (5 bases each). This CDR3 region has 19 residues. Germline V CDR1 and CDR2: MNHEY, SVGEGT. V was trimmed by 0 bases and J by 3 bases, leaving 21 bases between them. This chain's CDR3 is CASSYSIGTPPDSYNEQFF. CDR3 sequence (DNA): TGTGCCAGCAGTTACTCTATCGGGACCCCCCCAGACAGCTACAATGAGCAGTTCTTC.

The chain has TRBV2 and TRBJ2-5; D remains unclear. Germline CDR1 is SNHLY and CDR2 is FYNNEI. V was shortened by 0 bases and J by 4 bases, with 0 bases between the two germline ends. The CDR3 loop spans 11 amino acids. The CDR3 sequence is CASSEAETQYF. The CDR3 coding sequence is TGTGCCAGCAGTGAAGCAGAGACCCAGTACTTC.

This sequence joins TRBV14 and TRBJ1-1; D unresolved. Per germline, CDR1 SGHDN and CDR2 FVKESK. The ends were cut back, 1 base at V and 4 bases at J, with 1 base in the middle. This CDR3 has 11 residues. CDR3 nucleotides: TGTGCCAGCAGCCAAGCCACTGAAGCTTTCTTT. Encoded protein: CASSQATEAFF.

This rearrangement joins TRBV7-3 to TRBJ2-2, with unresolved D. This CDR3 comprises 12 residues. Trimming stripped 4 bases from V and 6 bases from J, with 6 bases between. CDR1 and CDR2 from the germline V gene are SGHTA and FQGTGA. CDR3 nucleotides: TGTGCCAGCAGCTCCCTCGCCGGGGAGCTGTTTTTT. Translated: CASSSLAGELFF.